The text below deals with one T cell receptor (beta chain). What it recognizes is unknown. The data originate from a study of CD8+ T cells in alopecia areata. Sequencing relied on a cDNA template that was reverse transcribed from extracted RNA. Clones were sequenced by immunoSEQ multiplex PCR, and TCRdb holds only the in-frame ones, with some missing. Found here are approximately 160,000 clones, approximately 62% of them singletons; the top ten hold approximately 15%. Treatment meaning: oral pan-JAK inhibitor, 5-10 mg twice daily. The study's findings and limits: Possibly because of HLA-related factors, TCR sharing was less clear across patients than in mice. The presence of one nonresponder keeps the tie between baseline CD8+ expansion and response uncertain. Under tofacitinib, fewer expanded CD8+ clones appeared among the top 100 scalp clones.

This CDR3 is 14 amino acids long. Germline CDR1 MNHEY, CDR2 SVGAGI. Trimming cost V 6 bases and J 6 bases, with 15 bases left between them. This material consisted of CD4+ T cells sorted from blood, taken at week 24, from a patient treated with tofacitinib. The receptor was isolated from a human donor with alopecia areata. This chain joins TRBV6-5 and TRBJ2-4, with TRBD2 as a possible D gene (5 bases). The CDR3 loop reads CASRTTSAGNIQYF. The DNA of the CDR3 is TGTGCCAGCAGAACTACTAGTGCGGGAAACATTCAGTACTTC.